These T cell receptor beta chains were read from a single sample in a study of CD8 T cells in ankylosing spondylitis. TCRdb called the 5' RACE reads again in MiXCR, with one record for every CDR3 protein. The sample includes some 38,000 distinct CDR3 sequences, 10% of them seen just once. The specimen sequenced was blood, either unsorted or a sorted T cell fraction (not recorded which). The receptors originated from a male donor with ankylosing spondylitis or in good health (not recorded which). CDR3s include the opening cysteine and the closing phenylalanine or tryptophan. Each record gives: J gene, V gene, clone size, CDR3 protein. Expanded clones are given a class, and other clones once, few, many or no size at all.

j_gene: TRBJ2-2
v_gene: TRBV9
abundance: many
CDR3aa: CASSLWQGTQNTGELFF

j_gene: TRBJ2-3
v_gene: TRBV18
abundance: .
CDR3aa: CASSTNTQYF

j_gene: TRBJ2-5
v_gene: TRBV6-2/TRBV6-3
abundance: medium-sized
CDR3aa: CASSYSGGSQTQYF

j_gene: TRBJ2-2
v_gene: TRBV20-1
abundance: many
CDR3aa: CSASGAGTGGAYGELFF

j_gene: TRBJ2-4
v_gene: TRBV11-2
abundance: few
CDR3aa: CASSQGTQNIQYF

j_gene: TRBJ2-1
v_gene: TRBV5-1
abundance: many
CDR3aa: CASSLGNEQFF

j_gene: TRBJ2-1
v_gene: TRBV18
abundance: few
CDR3aa: CASSRQQNSYNEQFF

j_gene: TRBJ1-2
v_gene: TRBV12-3/TRBV12-4
abundance: many
CDR3aa: CASSTFTGGLDGYTF

j_gene: TRBJ2-7
v_gene: TRBV12-3/TRBV12-4
abundance: many
CDR3aa: CASSLAASYEQYF

j_gene: TRBJ2-1
v_gene: TRBV29-1
abundance: many
CDR3aa: CSAISPEQFF

j_gene: TRBJ2-2
v_gene: TRBV12-5
abundance: many
CDR3aa: CASGLWVGGYTGELFF

j_gene: TRBJ2-5
v_gene: TRBV5-1
abundance: .
CDR3aa: CASSPGTTRPQETQYF

j_gene: TRBJ2-3
v_gene: TRBV3-1
abundance: few
CDR3aa: CASSLGTGLAGADTQYF

j_gene: TRBJ2-3
v_gene: TRBV2
abundance: many
CDR3aa: CASRRLAGTDTQYF

j_gene: TRBJ2-5
v_gene: TRBV24-1
abundance: many
CDR3aa: CATSDPRGETQYF

j_gene: TRBJ2-5
v_gene: TRBV2
abundance: many
CDR3aa: CASSGGRGETQYF

j_gene: TRBJ2-1
v_gene: TRBV6-5
abundance: .
CDR3aa: CASSYSIKREGNEQFF

j_gene: TRBJ2-1
v_gene: TRBV4-3
abundance: many
CDR3aa: CASSQGRQGDEQFF

j_gene: TRBJ2-5
v_gene: TRBV11-2
abundance: many
CDR3aa: CASSLVAIQETQYF

j_gene: TRBJ2-3
v_gene: TRBV5-1
abundance: many
CDR3aa: CASSARRDTDTQYF

j_gene: TRBJ2-1
v_gene: TRBV19
abundance: many
CDR3aa: CASSNPLTSGSDEQFF

j_gene: TRBJ1-1
v_gene: TRBV11-2
abundance: .
CDR3aa: CASSLELGVNTEAFF

j_gene: TRBJ1-1
v_gene: TRBV27
abundance: many
CDR3aa: CASSLSGSMNTEAFF

j_gene: TRBJ2-3
v_gene: TRBV5-1
abundance: many
CDR3aa: CASSGGTSGNTDTQYF

j_gene: TRBJ2-3
v_gene: TRBV6-2/TRBV6-3
abundance: .
CDR3aa: CASRPRDRGLGDTQYF

j_gene: TRBJ2-3
v_gene: TRBV12-3/TRBV12-4
abundance: .
CDR3aa: CASSFLDTQYF

j_gene: TRBJ2-5
v_gene: TRBV11-2
abundance: .
CDR3aa: CASSCPTSGRRGRHPKETQYF

j_gene: TRBJ2-2
v_gene: TRBV4-3
abundance: many
CDR3aa: CASSQGLAGRTGELFF

j_gene: TRBJ2-1
v_gene: TRBV7-9
abundance: few
CDR3aa: CASSLVSGRVNEQFF

j_gene: TRBJ2-5
v_gene: TRBV20-1
abundance: many
CDR3aa: CSARPPGGGRETQYF

j_gene: TRBJ1-5
v_gene: TRBV12-3/TRBV12-4
abundance: many
CDR3aa: CASSHRPDSNQPQHF

j_gene: TRBJ1-5
v_gene: TRBV6-2/TRBV6-3
abundance: many
CDR3aa: CASSYWYGEQPQHF

j_gene: TRBJ2-4
v_gene: TRBV28
abundance: .
CDR3aa: CASSSDTLAKNIQYF

j_gene: TRBJ2-4
v_gene: TRBV5-6
abundance: medium-sized
CDR3aa: CASREGRGNIQYF

j_gene: TRBJ2-3
v_gene: TRBV5-6
abundance: many
CDR3aa: CASSTKLYVSAGGGTDTQYF

j_gene: TRBJ2-7
v_gene: TRBV10-3
abundance: many
CDR3aa: CAISEGEEQYF

j_gene: TRBJ2-6
v_gene: TRBV12-3/TRBV12-4
abundance: many
CDR3aa: CASSSQGAGANVLTF

j_gene: TRBJ2-3
v_gene: TRBV15
abundance: many
CDR3aa: CATSSTDTQYF

j_gene: TRBJ2-1
v_gene: TRBV12-3/TRBV12-4
abundance: many
CDR3aa: CASSLVGSYNEQFF

j_gene: TRBJ2-7
v_gene: TRBV6-2/TRBV6-3
abundance: .
CDR3aa: CASSYSTLAGGQYF

j_gene: TRBJ2-1
v_gene: TRBV5-5
abundance: many
CDR3aa: CASSLYQQAFYNEQFF

j_gene: TRBJ2-1
v_gene: TRBV10-3
abundance: many
CDR3aa: CAIRTGPLENEQFF

j_gene: TRBJ2-1
v_gene: TRBV6-2/TRBV6-3
abundance: .
CDR3aa: CASSYVPGLAENNEQFF

j_gene: TRBJ2-2
v_gene: TRBV28
abundance: many
CDR3aa: CASSFSGARTGELFF

j_gene: TRBJ1-3
v_gene: TRBV6-1
abundance: many
CDR3aa: CASSGDRLPSGNTIYF

j_gene: TRBJ2-7
v_gene: TRBV6-5
abundance: .
CDR3aa: CASSWTSGTDGYEQYF

j_gene: TRBJ1-5
v_gene: TRBV19
abundance: .
CDR3aa: CASSIDPRTGASNQPQHF

j_gene: TRBJ2-2
v_gene: TRBV10-3
abundance: .
CDR3aa: CAISFKTSGNTGELFF

j_gene: TRBJ2-7
v_gene: TRBV25-1
abundance: many
CDR3aa: CASSGPGTGVKQYF

j_gene: TRBJ2-4
v_gene: TRBV20-1
abundance: many
CDR3aa: CSALTSGRAFGNIQYF

j_gene: TRBJ2-7
v_gene: TRBV7-9
abundance: many
CDR3aa: CASSLSQASSYEQYF

j_gene: TRBJ2-7
v_gene: TRBV12-3/TRBV12-4
abundance: many
CDR3aa: CASRTGGAYEQYF

j_gene: TRBJ2-7
v_gene: TRBV19
abundance: .
CDR3aa: CASRTSGSSYEQYF

j_gene: TRBJ1-6
v_gene: TRBV3-1
abundance: many
CDR3aa: CASSQGGPLHF

j_gene: TRBJ2-1
v_gene: TRBV12-3/TRBV12-4
abundance: many
CDR3aa: CASSLRDRGLTSGTNNEQFF